Following are 30 T cell receptor beta chains from one sample sequenced in a study of blood T cell repertoires in COVID-19. TCRdb's copy holds only in-frame clones and misses some; the assay was immunoSEQ multiplex PCR. The sample records approximately 210,000 clones, about 90% being singletons. Input material: PBMCs or T cells enriched from blood (not recorded which). These receptors originate from a woman younger than 45 who had recovered from COVID-19.

The gene calls are TRBV5-5 and TRBJ1-4; D may be TRBD1 (5 bases). The CDR3 totals 17 residues. In germline, CDR1 is SGHKS, CDR2 YYEKEE (reference sequence). V shed 0 bases and J shed 4 bases, with 16 bases lying between them. CDR3 sequence (DNA): TGTGCCAGCAGCTTGGAACCCGGGGGGGAGCTTAATGAAAAACTGTTTTTT. Translated, it gives CASSLEPGGELNEKLFF.

V is TRBV5-1 and J is TRBJ2-1; D not resolved. This CDR3 is built from 11 residues. The V end lost 3 bases, the J end lost 8 bases, and 6 bases lay between the germline ends. Germline V lookup: CDR1 SGHRS, CDR2 YFSETQ. The CDR3 region has the DNA TGCGCCAGCAGCTATAGCCATGAGCAGTTCTTC. Residues: CASSYSHEQFF.

The chain carries TRBV28 and TRBJ2-7; 8 nucleotides agree with TRBD2. The germline V gene has CDR1 MDHEN and CDR2 SYDVKM. V lost 3 bases and J lost 3; bases outside the gene matches: 7. The length of the CDR3 is 15 residues. CDR3: CASSFSPSGFYEQYF. In DNA, the CDR3 is TGTGCCAGCAGTTTCTCTCCTAGCGGGTTCTACGAGCAGTACTTC.

This chain joins TRBV5-4 and TRBJ2-7; 8 nucleotides align to TRBD1. V was clipped by 0 bases and J by 1 base; unmatched bases: 3. Looked up from germline, CDR1 is SGHNT and CDR2 is YYREEE (reference sequence). This CDR3 has 15 residues. The CDR3 region is CASSLEGTGSYEQYF. The CDR3 region has the DNA TGTGCCAGCAGCTTGGAAGGGACAGGTTCCTACGAGCAGTACTTC.

The V and J genes are TRBV3-1 (or the pseudogene TRBV3-2) and TRBJ1-2; D gene unclear. The CDR3 is 12 amino acids. CDR1 is LGHDT and CDR2 is YNNKEL in the germline V gene (reference sequence). V lost 2 bases and J lost 6, with 7 bases in between. The CDR3 protein is CASSQRGNGYTF. CDR3 nucleotide sequence: TGTGCCAGCAGCCAACGGGGAAATGGCTACACCTTC.

The chain carries TRBV7-2 and TRBJ1-3; no reliable D call. The ends were cut back, 3 bases at V and 0 bases at J, with 3 bases in the middle. Looked up from germline, CDR1 is SGHTA and CDR2 is FQGNSA. This CDR3 is 13 amino acids long. CDR3 sequence: CASSFNSGNTIYF. For the CDR3, the DNA is TGTGCCAGCAGCTTCAACTCTGGAAACACCATATATTTT.

The chain couples TRBV4-1 to TRBJ1-2; 7 bases are a match to TRBD1. Per germline, CDR1 MGHRA and CDR2 YSYEKL. With 2 bases clipped from V and 0 bases from J, the junction kept 9 bases outside the gene matches. The CDR3 covers 17 residues. The CDR3 is CASSQPGQSLANYGYTF. The CDR3, as DNA: TGCGCCAGCAGCCAACCGGGACAGTCCTTAGCTAACTATGGCTACACCTTC.

V and J are TRBV30 and TRBJ1-1; TRBD1 matches at 7 bases. Germline-derived CDR1 and CDR2 are GTSNPN and SVGIG (reference sequence). V shed 3 bases and J 3 bases; nucleotides not matched to a gene: 7. This CDR3 contains 14 residues. CDR3 sequence reads: CAWRSNRGDTEAFF. In DNA form, the CDR3 reads TGTGCCTGGAGGTCGAACAGGGGCGACACTGAAGCTTTCTTT.

V gene TRBV7-9 combines with J gene TRBJ1-2; TRBD1 agrees at 7 bases. Germline V gene data show CDR1 as SEHNR and CDR2 as FQNEAQ (reference sequence). The CDR3 runs 18 residues. V was clipped by 5 bases and J by 3 bases; unmatched bases: 18. The CDR3 nucleotides read TGTGCCAGCAGCCACCAGGCGGCAGGGGGACGATCGGACTATGGCTACACCTTC. This gives the protein CASSHQAAGGRSDYGYTF.

This clone has a handful of counts. This chain links TRBV6-5 with TRBJ1-5; 9 nucleotides match TRBD1. This CDR3 has 15 amino acids. The junction had 5 bases not matched to a gene; V was cut back by 4 bases and J by 4 bases. Germline CDR1 MNHEY, CDR2 SVGAGI. The CDR3 DNA sequence: TGTGCCAGCAGTTCACACAGGGGGCAGAATCAGCCCCAGCATTTT. Translating it yields CASSSHRGQNQPQHF.

The chain carries TRBV7-9 and TRBJ1-2; TRBD1 matches 10 bases. The CDR3 is 14 amino acids. V trimming: 7 bases; J trimming: 6 bases; junction bases outside the gene matches: 8. Germline CDR1 reads SEHNR; CDR2 reads FQNEAQ (reference sequence). The CDR3 loop reads CASNRPGTGDGYTF. The CDR3 DNA reads TGTGCCAGCAACCGCCCCGGGACAGGGGATGGCTACACCTTC.

This clone was seen a single time. The chain recombines TRBV30 with TRBJ1-1; D may be TRBD1 (5 bases). The germline V gene has CDR1 GTSNPN and CDR2 SVGIG (reference sequence). This CDR3 has 11 amino acids. Trimming cost V 6 bases and J 1 base, with 6 bases left between them. In DNA form, the CDR3 reads TGTGCCTGCCAGGGGAACACTGAAGCTTTCTTT. It specifies CACQGNTEAFF.

This clone was observed a handful of times. V is TRBV6-2 or TRBV6-3 and J is TRBJ2-6, with TRBD2 as a possible D gene (6 bases). The CDR3 sequence is 15 residues long. V was clipped by 4 bases and J by 2 bases, with 9 bases between them. Germline assignment: CDR1 MNHEY and CDR2 SVGEGT. Here the CDR3 reads CASSSRLAGANVLTF. The CDR3 bases are TGTGCCAGCAGTTCTCGACTAGCTGGGGCCAACGTCCTGACTTTC.

This clone turned up a few times. The genes are TRBV5-5 and TRBJ2-1, with 11 bases that match TRBD2. Germline CDR1 is SGHKS and CDR2 is YYEKEE (reference sequence). The V segment lost 4 bases and the J segment 0 bases; nucleotides outside the gene matches: 12. The CDR3 consists of 19 residues. In nucleotides, the CDR3 is TGTGCCAGCAGCCTATCCGGGACTAGCGGCCTCTTCTCCTACAATGAGCAGTTCTTC. As protein: CASSLSGTSGLFSYNEQFF.

The chain combines TRBV11-3 with TRBJ1-2; possibly TRBD1 for D (5 bases). V dropped 5 bases and J dropped 4 bases, with 17 bases sitting between them. Germline lookup yields CDR1 SGHNT and CDR2 YENEEA. The CDR3 contains 15 residues. The CDR3 protein is CASSAASGFTYGYTF. As DNA, the CDR3 is TGTGCCAGCAGCGCGGCCTCAGGGTTCACCTATGGCTACACCTTC.

V gene TRBV15 combines with J gene TRBJ2-5; 7 bases match TRBD2. Losses at the gene ends were 5 bases for V and 5 bases for J; bases not matched to a gene: 11. This CDR3 spans 15 amino acids. Germline V gene sequence: CDR1 LNHNV, CDR2 YYDKDF (reference sequence). CDR3 nucleotides: TGTGCCACCAGCGGTCGCGGGGGTAGAGGCGAGACCCAGTACTTC. It is translated as CATSGRGGRGETQYF.

V and J are TRBV30 and TRBJ1-4; a possible D gene is TRBD1 (5 bases). The CDR3 length is 15 residues. The ends were cut back, 2 bases at V and 3 bases at J, with 13 bases in the middle. Looked up from germline, CDR1 is GTSNPN and CDR2 is SVGIG (reference sequence). The CDR3 loop is CAWSPGGTANEKLFF. The CDR3, as DNA: TGTGCCTGGAGTCCGGGCGGGACGGCTAATGAAAAACTGTTTTTT. The full variable domain, completed using reference TRBV30 and TRBJ1-4, is SQTIHQWPATLVQPVGSPLSLECTVEGTSNPNLYWYRQAAGRGLQLLFYSVGIGQISSEVPQNLSASRPQDRQFILSSKKLLLSDSGFYLCAWSPGGTANEKLFFGSGTQLSVL.

The chain links TRBV7-3 to TRBJ2-2, with D possibly matching TRBD2 (6 bases). From germline, CDR1 is SGHTA and CDR2 FQGTGA. The CDR3 runs 12 residues. V gave up 11 bases and J gave up 3 bases, with 10 bases separating them. CDR3 loop: CAGGDHTGELFF. The CDR3 DNA reads TGTGCCGGCGGGGACCACACCGGGGAGCTGTTTTTT.

The chain carries TRBV7-2 and TRBJ1-2, with D tentatively TRBD1 (6 bases). CDR1 and CDR2 from the germline V gene are SGHTA and FQGNSA. Trimming removed 1 base from V and 6 bases from J, with 15 bases in between. This CDR3 spans 15 amino acids. CDR3 loop: CASSLGKQGVHGYTF. The CDR3 nucleotides are TGTGCCAGCAGCTTAGGAAAACAGGGTGTGCATGGCTACACCTTC.

This rearrangement joins TRBV10-3 to TRBJ1-1; a possible D gene is TRBD1 (6 bases). This CDR3 region has 15 residues. Germline-derived CDR1 and CDR2 are ENHRY and SYGVKD. Trimming took 4 bases from V and 2 from J, leaving 14 bases between them. The CDR3 is CAISGGGGGNTEAFF. The CDR3, as DNA: TGTGCCATCAGTGGCGGTGGCGGGGGCAACACTGAAGCTTTCTTT.

This clone appeared a few times. The chain links TRBV19 to TRBJ2-7, with 11 bases matching TRBD2. Per germline, CDR1 LNHDA and CDR2 SQIVND (reference sequence). The CDR3 is 17 amino acids. Trimming cost V 6 bases and J 3 bases; bases outside gene matches: 13. Here the CDR3 reads CASSQGVLAGGNYEQYF. The CDR3 DNA sequence: TGTGCCAGTAGCCAAGGGGTTCTAGCGGGAGGTAACTACGAGCAGTACTTC.

This chain links TRBV5-1 with TRBJ2-1; D call uncertain. The CDR3 totals 11 residues. The V end was cut by 5 bases, the J end by 6 bases, with 6 bases between. CDR1 SGHRS and CDR2 YFSETQ come from the germline V gene. CDR3 nucleotide sequence: TGCGCCAGCAGATACAGCAATGAGCAGTTCTTC. Protein product: CASRYSNEQFF. Full variable domain (rest looked up from reference TRBV5-1 and TRBJ2-1): KAGVTQTPRYLIKTRGQQVTLSCSPISGHRSVSWYQQTPGQGLQFLFEYFSETQRNKGNFPGRFSGRQFSNSRSEMNVSTLELGDSALYLCASRYSNEQFFGPGTRLTVL.

A few counts support this clone. V usage is TRBV5-1 and J usage is TRBJ2-1; no reliable D call. This CDR3 comprises 14 residues. V lost 4 bases and J 4 bases, leaving 12 bases between the germline ends. Germline V lookup: CDR1 SGHRS, CDR2 YFSETQ. CDR3 DNA: TGCGCCAGCAGCCCGCACACAGATTACAATGAGCAGTTCTTC. It encodes CASSPHTDYNEQFF.

The gene calls are TRBV19 and TRBJ1-2; D is unclear. Germline CDR1 reads LNHDA; CDR2 reads SQIVND (reference sequence). The CDR3 consists of 17 residues. Trimming pared 5 bases from V and 1 base from J, leaving 20 bases between. Here the CDR3 DNA reads TGTGCCAGTAGTTCCGGCCGTTCGGGTTCATTTAACTATGGCTACACCTTC. This encodes CASSSGRSGSFNYGYTF.

This chain joins TRBV9 and TRBJ2-1; 15 nucleotides line up with TRBD2. J was trimmed by 8 bases and V by 4 bases; bases with no gene match: 10. The length of the CDR3 is 17 residues. The germline gives CDR1 SGDLS, CDR2 YYNGEE. The CDR3 region has the DNA TGTGCCAGCAGCAACGACGCGGGACTAGCGGGAGGTGATGAGCAGTTCTTC. It specifies CASSNDAGLAGGDEQFF.

This rearrangement joins TRBV7-9 to TRBJ1-6; the D is unclear. The germline gives CDR1 SEHNR, CDR2 FQNEAQ (reference sequence). V was shortened by 5 bases and J by 0 bases, with 11 bases between the two germline ends. The CDR3 consists of 16 residues. Written as DNA, the CDR3 is TGTGCCAGCAGCCCGGCGGGAAGCTCCTATAATTCACCCCTCCACTTT. Translating it yields CASSPAGSSYNSPLHF.

The V call is TRBV5-4, the J call TRBJ2-7; TRBD2 agrees at 11 bases. Germline CDR1 and CDR2: SGHNT and YYREEE (reference sequence). V was clipped by 2 bases and J by 6 bases; unmatched bases: 10. The CDR3 has 16 amino acids. The CDR3 DNA sequence: TGTGCCAGCAGCTTCGCGGGGGCTAGCGGGAGGACCGAGCAGTACTTC. Residues: CASSFAGASGRTEQYF.

The chain combines TRBV4-3 with TRBJ2-1; tentatively, D is TRBD2 (6 bases). Trimming removed 3 bases from V and 5 bases from J, with 17 bases in between. CDR3 size: 16 residues. Looked up from germline, CDR1 is LGHNA and CDR2 is YSLEER. The CDR3 sequence is CASSQEGLGTHNEQFF. The CDR3 nucleotides read TGCGCCAGCAGCCAGGAAGGGCTGGGGACTCACAATGAGCAGTTCTTC.

The rearrangement joins TRBV28 to TRBJ1-5; the match to TRBD1 covers 9 bases. The CDR3 consists of 14 residues. Losses at the gene ends were 6 bases for V and 4 bases for J; bases not matched to a gene: 4. The germline CDR1 and CDR2 sequences are MDHEN and SYDVKM. CDR3 DNA sequence: TGTGCCAGCAGGGAGGACAGGGGTAATCAGCCCCAGCATTTT. Translating it yields CASREDRGNQPQHF.

This clone was seen only a few times. This chain links TRBV5-1 with TRBJ1-2; the D gene is possibly TRBD1 (5 bases). The CDR3 is 13 amino acids. Germline lookup yields CDR1 SGHRS and CDR2 YFSETQ. The V end lost 4 bases, the J end lost 6 bases, and 13 bases lay between the germline ends. The DNA of the CDR3 is TGCGCCAGCAGCAAAACCTGGGGGGATGGCTACACCTTC. Translated, it gives CASSKTWGDGYTF.